The rows below give T cell receptor beta chains drawn from one sample of a study of blood T cell repertoires in COVID-19. Libraries were prepared by immunoSEQ multiplex PCR; TCRdb keeps only in-frame clonotypes and omits some of them. The sample lists 300,000 to 350,000 clones; 88% were seen once. The specimen was peripheral blood. Every receptor here comes from a woman in her seventies with COVID-19, enrolled during active disease. Each CDR3 is given with its conserved first and last residue. A D gene is named only where the DNA matches it firmly. The size field is filled for only some rows; it gives once, few, many or a size class.

. TRBJ2-2 once TRBV9 TGTGCCAGCAGCCCAACATACGCGAACACCGGGGAGCTGTTTTTT CASSPTYANTGELFF
TRBD2 TRBJ2-1 . TRBV5-4 TGTGCCAGCAGCCCCCGGACTAGCGGGGGGAACTACAATGAGCAGTTCTTC CASSPRTSGGNYNEQFF
. TRBJ2-1 . TRBV6-5 TGTGCCAGCAGTTATACAGGGTCCTCCTCCTACAATGAGCAGTTCTTC CASSYTGSSSYNEQFF
. TRBJ1-2 . TRBV2 TGTGCCAGGAAAGTGGAGTCTGCCGGCTACACCTTC CARKVESAGYTF
. TRBJ1-1 . TRBV7-9 TGTGCCAGCAGCGAACAGAACACTGAAGCTTTCTTT CASSEQNTEAFF
TRBD1 TRBJ1-3 . TRBV5-4 TGTGCCAGCAGCTCACCGGGACAGAACTCTGGAAACACCATATATTTT CASSSPGQNSGNTIYF
. TRBJ1-3 . TRBV30 TGTGCCTGGAGTGCAGGGTCTGGAAACACCATATATTTT CAWSAGSGNTIYF
TRBD1 TRBJ1-5 . TRBV27 TGTGCCAGCAGTTCCCGGACAGGGGGCACCCAGCCCCAGCATTTT CASSSRTGGTQPQHF
. TRBJ1-3 . TRBV7-9 TGTGCCAGCAGTTACTGGAGCTCTGGAAACACCATATATTTT CASSYWSSGNTIYF
TRBD1 TRBJ1-5 once TRBV9 TGTGCCAGCAGCGTAGGACAGGGCTTCAATCAGCCCCAGCATTTT CASSVGQGFNQPQHF
TRBD2 TRBJ2-2 . TRBV29-1 TGCAGCGTTGAAGGCCGGGGACTAGCCGGGGAGCTGTTTTTT CSVEGRGLAGELFF
. TRBJ1-3 . TRBV18 TGTGCCAGCTCACGTGACAGCTCTGGAAACACCATATATTTT CASSRDSSGNTIYF
TRBD1 TRBJ1-3 . TRBV5-1 TGCGCCAGCAGCTTGGGACAGGGTCTCTCTGGAAACACCATATATTTT CASSLGQGLSGNTIYF
. TRBJ1-4 once TRBV7-2 TGTGCCAGCAGCTTAGGCAGCGACAGGAAAAAACTGTTTTTT CASSLGSDRKKLFF
. TRBJ1-1 . TRBV7-9 TGTGCCAGCAGCTTATGGGGGGAGGCTTTCTTT CASSLWGEAFF
TRBD2 TRBJ2-7 . TRBV29-1 TGCAGCGTTGAGGGTTCCGGGACTAGTAGGTACGAGCAGTACTTC CSVEGSGTSRYEQYF
TRBD1 TRBJ1-3 . TRBV24-1 TGTGCCACCAGTGATCCGGGACAGGGGAAAGGAAACACCATATATTTT CATSDPGQGKGNTIYF
. TRBJ1-2 . TRBV4-3 TGCGCCAGCAGCCAAGTTGGCAGGGCTAATAGCCTCGGCGGCTACACCTTC CASSQVGRANSLGGYTF
TRBD1 TRBJ1-5 . TRBV5-6 TGTGCCAGCAGCCCCGGGACAGATTATCAGCCCCAGCATTTT CASSPGTDYQPQHF